Presented here are 27 T cell receptor beta chains from one specimen sequenced in a study of OX40 agonist ivuxolimab in advanced cancers. The method was immunoSEQ multiplex PCR; TCRdb's version includes in-frame clones alone and lacks a portion of them. The data hold about 40,000 clones, with 75% to 90% observed a single time. The material was CD4+ or CD8+ T cells sorted from blood, obtained in a trial of the OX40 agonist ivuxolimab. Receptors were obtained from an adult with an advanced solid tumor such as melanoma, head and neck, liver or kidney cancer.

The chain recombines TRBV4-3 with TRBJ1-1; D is unclear. In germline, CDR1 is LGHNA, CDR2 YSLEER. V gave up 2 bases and J gave up 1 base, with 5 bases separating them. The CDR3 is 13 amino acids. As DNA, the CDR3 is TGCGCCAGCAGCCAATGGACGAACACTGAAGCTTTCTTT. This translates into CASSQWTNTEAFF.

The chain couples TRBV19 to TRBJ2-7; a weak D match, TRBD1 (5 bases). The germline gives CDR1 LNHDA, CDR2 SQIVND (reference sequence). The CDR3 consists of 15 residues. The V and J ends lost 6 bases and 1 base respectively, with 16 bases between them. CDR3 coding DNA: TGTGCCAGTAGCCCGAATTTAGGGGCGTCCTACGAGCAGTACTTC. It yields the protein CASSPNLGASYEQYF.

The rearrangement links TRBV6-1 to TRBJ2-7, with a possible D match to TRBD2 (5 bases). Trimming stripped 11 bases from V and 4 bases from J, with 12 bases between. CDR3 length equals 11 residues. The germline V gene encodes CDR1 MNHNS and CDR2 SASEGT. The CDR3 here is CAVYSEYEQYF. The CDR3 DNA sequence: TGTGCCGTATATAGCGAGTACGAGCAGTACTTC.

The rearrangement uses TRBV7-2 and TRBJ2-5; D call uncertain. The CDR3 is 14 residues long. The germline gives CDR1 SGHTA, CDR2 FQGNSA. The V end was cut by 1 base, the J end by 5 bases, with 11 bases between. The CDR3: CASSLGFQEETQYF. CDR3 DNA: TGTGCCAGCAGCTTAGGATTCCAGGAGGAGACCCAGTACTTC. The entire variable domain, with the rest obtained from reference TRBV7-2 and TRBJ2-5, is as follows: GAGVSQSPSNKVTEKGKDVELRCDPISGHTALYWYRQSLGQGLEFLIYFQGNSAPDKSGLPSDRFSAERTGGSVSTLTIQRTQQEDSAVYLCASSLGFQEETQYFGPGTRLLVL.

The chain links TRBV9 to TRBJ1-2; possible D gene TRBD1, 6 bases. Germline V gene lookup returns CDR1 SGDLS and CDR2 YYNGEE. The CDR3 runs 15 residues. The germline V and J ends were trimmed by 4 bases and 4 bases, with 17 bases remaining between them. The CDR3 sequence: CASSPQPGTIYGYTF. DNA for the CDR3: TGTGCCAGCAGCCCCCAGCCCGGGACAATCTATGGCTACACCTTC.

This chain links TRBV4-2 with TRBJ2-1; 14 bases map to TRBD2. After removal of 1 base from V and 7 bases from J, the junction contained 6 bases not matched to a gene. The germline CDR1 and CDR2 sequences are LGHNA and YNFKEQ. This CDR3 region has 17 residues. CDR3 coding DNA: TGTGCCAGCAGCCAAGTTACGGGGACTAGCGGGGGTAATGAGCAGTTCTTC. Translating it yields CASSQVTGTSGGNEQFF.

This chain uses TRBV28 with TRBJ1-4, with a possible D match to TRBD1 (6 bases). There are 16 residues in the CDR3. Trimming took off 4 bases at V and 8 bases at J, with 20 bases between the two ends. Germline lookup yields CDR1 MDHEN and CDR2 SYDVKM. The CDR3 loop is CASSSHLTGNGEKLFF. The CDR3 DNA is TGTGCCAGCAGTTCCCACCTCACAGGGAATGGGGAAAAACTGTTTTTT.

The J gene is TRBJ2-7, the V gene TRBV28; D may be TRBD1 (6 bases). The CDR3 covers 15 residues. Per germline, CDR1 MDHEN and CDR2 SYDVKM. Between the trimmed V and J ends, which lost 5 bases and 5 bases, there was a span of 19 bases. CDR3 nucleotide sequence: TGTGCCAGCAGTATCCCGACGGGATACAGGGACGAGCAGTACTTC. Its translation: CASSIPTGYRDEQYF. Together with reference TRBV28 and TRBJ2-7, the CDR3 gives the full variable domain: DVKVTQSSRYLVKRTGEKVFLECVQDMDHENMFWYRQDPGLGLRLIYFSYDVKMKEKGDIPEGYSVSREKKERFSLILESASTNQTSMYLCASSIPTGYRDEQYFGPGTRLTVT.

The CDR3 bases are TGTGCCAGCAGCGTAGGCGTAGGCACCGGGGAGCTGTTTTTT. Its translation: CASSVGVGTGELFF. The chain employs TRBV9 and TRBJ2-2; D unclear. Per germline, CDR1 SGDLS and CDR2 YYNGEE. Trimming left V 0 bases short and J 4 bases short, with 7 bases between. The CDR3 sequence is 14 residues long.

The genes are TRBV9 and TRBJ2-5; maybe TRBD1 (5 bases). CDR1 and CDR2 from the germline V gene are SGDLS and YYNGEE. This CDR3 spans 16 amino acids. V lost 0 bases and J lost 7, with 19 bases in between. CDR3 protein: CASSVGGRAAPVTQYF. The DNA for the CDR3 is TGTGCCAGCAGCGTAGGCGGCAGGGCTGCCCCTGTGACCCAGTACTTC.

This chain joins TRBV11-3 and TRBJ2-3, with 10 bases lining up with TRBD1. Germline values: CDR1 SGHNT, CDR2 YENEEA. V trimming: 5 bases; J trimming: 2 bases; junction bases outside the gene matches: 7. The CDR3 runs 16 residues. The chain's CDR3 is CASSQGTGVNTDTQYF. The CDR3 DNA is TGTGCCAGCAGCCAAGGGACAGGGGTGAACACAGATACGCAGTATTTT.

The chain links TRBV5-1 to TRBJ2-7, with D perhaps matching TRBD1 (6 bases). The CDR3 runs 12 residues. Germline V lookup: CDR1 SGHRS, CDR2 YFSETQ. V shed 0 bases and J shed 5 bases, with 6 bases lying between them. CDR3 in amino acids: CASSLDRDEQYF. CDR3 DNA: TGCGCCAGCAGCTTGGACAGGGACGAGCAGTACTTC.

V usage is TRBV19 and J usage is TRBJ2-7; 9 nucleotides align to TRBD1. The J segment lost 5 bases and the V segment lost 2 bases, leaving 4 bases of the junction unmatched. Germline V lookup: CDR1 LNHDA, CDR2 SQIVND (reference sequence). The CDR3 runs to 14 residues. The CDR3 reads CASSIKQGADEQYF. The CDR3 DNA follows: TGTGCCAGTAGTATAAAACAGGGGGCGGACGAGCAGTACTTC.

V gene TRBV4-1 combines with J gene TRBJ1-2, with a possible D match to TRBD1 (5 bases). Trimming took off 4 bases at V and 8 bases at J, with 17 bases between the two ends. This CDR3 contains 14 residues. Germline V gene sequence: CDR1 MGHRA, CDR2 YSYEKL. In nucleotides, the CDR3 is TGCGCCAGCAGCCCAGCTTTTGGACATTACGGCTACACCTTC. This sequence encodes CASSPAFGHYGYTF.

This clone was detected only once. The chain uses TRBV9 and TRBJ1-2; D might be TRBD1 (6 bases). The CDR3 extends over 14 amino acids. The ends were cut back, 0 bases at V and 5 bases at J, with 11 bases in the middle. From germline, CDR1 is SGDLS and CDR2 YYNGEE. This CDR3 is CASSVEDSYYGYTF. CDR3 DNA: TGTGCCAGCAGCGTAGAGGACAGCTATTATGGCTACACCTTC.

The V gene is TRBV6-1, the J gene TRBJ1-2; TRBD1 agrees at 7 bases. This CDR3 comprises 18 residues. Germline V gene sequence: CDR1 MNHNS, CDR2 SASEGT. Unmatched junction bases numbered 18, after V lost 1 base and J lost 7 bases. The CDR3 loop is CASSEDGTVQSGRFGYTF. CDR3 nucleotide sequence: TGTGCCAGCAGTGAAGATGGGACAGTACAATCCGGGAGGTTTGGCTACACCTTC.

The chain links TRBV30 to TRBJ1-2; D possibly corresponds to TRBD1 (5 bases). Germline V gene data show CDR1 as GTSNPN and CDR2 as SVGIG (reference sequence). CDR3 length: 13 residues. The ends were cut back, 1 base at V and 2 bases at J, with 8 bases in the middle. CDR3: CAWSGGINYGYTF. The CDR3 DNA reads TGTGCCTGGAGTGGGGGCATAAACTATGGCTACACCTTC.

This clone was seen once. The genes are TRBV4-1 and TRBJ2-3; D perhaps matches TRBD2 (5 bases). The CDR3 consists of 15 residues. Germline CDR1 is MGHRA and CDR2 is YSYEKL. The V end lost 1 base, the J end lost 0 bases, and 8 bases lay between the germline ends. CDR3 loop: CASSQVGGSTDTQYF. For the CDR3, the DNA is TGCGCCAGCAGCCAAGTTGGCGGGAGCACAGATACGCAGTATTTT.

The rearrangement uses TRBV28 and TRBJ1-2, with 7 positions matching TRBD1. With 5 bases clipped from V and 8 bases from J, the junction kept 11 bases outside the gene matches. Germline V gene lookup returns CDR1 MDHEN and CDR2 SYDVKM. The CDR3 extends over 14 amino acids. CDR3 in amino acids: CASSPQTGRHGYTF. CDR3 coding DNA: TGTGCCAGCAGTCCACAGACAGGGAGGCACGGCTACACCTTC.

The J gene is TRBJ1-2, the V gene TRBV18; TRBD1 agrees at 7 bases. V trimming: 2 bases; J trimming: 4 bases; junction bases outside the gene matches: 10. The length of the CDR3 is 16 residues. CDR1 and CDR2 from the germline V gene are KGHSH and LQKENI. CDR3 sequence reads: CASSPNPPDRAYGYTF. As DNA, the CDR3 is TGTGCCAGCTCACCAAATCCCCCTGACAGGGCCTATGGCTACACCTTC.

The V call is TRBV2, the J call TRBJ1-1; D gene unclear. Germline assignment: CDR1 SNHLY and CDR2 FYNNEI. The V and J ends lost 6 bases and 6 bases respectively, with 14 bases between them. The CDR3 totals 13 residues. The CDR3 nucleotides are TGTGCCAGCAGGTTCGTTGGGTACGCTGAAGCTTTCTTT. Encoded protein: CASRFVGYAEAFF.

For the CDR3, the DNA is TGTGCCAGCAGCCGCCTAACCGGGGAGCTGTTTTTT. This sequence encodes CASSRLTGELFF. The V gene is TRBV28, the J gene TRBJ2-2; D unresolved. The CDR3 loop spans 12 amino acids. The germline CDR1 and CDR2 sequences are MDHEN and SYDVKM. Trimming stripped 6 bases from V and 5 bases from J, with 7 bases between. Based on the CDR3 plus reference TRBV28 and TRBJ2-2, the full variable domain is DVKVTQSSRYLVKRTGEKVFLECVQDMDHENMFWYRQDPGLGLRLIYFSYDVKMKEKGDIPEGYSVSREKKERFSLILESASTNQTSMYLCASSRLTGELFFGEGSRLTVL.

This chain joins TRBV2 and TRBJ1-5, with 12 bases matching TRBD1. This CDR3 has 16 residues. Losses at the gene ends were 6 bases for V and 5 bases for J; bases not matched to a gene: 8. The germline CDR1 and CDR2 sequences are SNHLY and FYNNEI. The CDR3 loop is CASSQGTGGPHQPQHF. The DNA of the CDR3 is TGTGCCAGCAGCCAGGGGACAGGGGGCCCCCATCAGCCCCAGCATTTT.

V usage is TRBV9 and J usage is TRBJ1-5; D unclear. Germline lookup yields CDR1 SGDLS and CDR2 YYNGEE. Deletions cut 4 bases from V and 1 base from J, with 9 bases between. The CDR3 has 14 amino acids. CDR3 bases: TGTGCCAGCAGCCCCGGGCAGAGCAATCAGCCCCAGCATTTT. As protein: CASSPGQSNQPQHF.

The chain links TRBV6-6 to TRBJ2-7, with D perhaps TRBD1 (5 bases). Trimming took 2 bases from V and 1 from J, leaving 12 bases between them. The CDR3 is made up of 15 amino acids. CDR1 and CDR2 (germline): MNHNY, SVGAGI (reference sequence). The CDR3 nucleotides are TGTGCCAGCAGTTACGTTCAGGGTGGATCCTACGAGCAGTACTTC. Translation gives CASSYVQGGSYEQYF.

The gene calls are TRBV6-1 and TRBJ1-5, with D hard to call. The length of the CDR3 is 15 residues. Germline CDR1 is MNHNS and CDR2 is SASEGT. V was shortened by 1 base and J by 0 bases, with 7 bases between the two germline ends. The CDR3 here is CASSEETPSNQPQHF. In DNA, the CDR3 is TGTGCCAGCAGTGAAGAGACACCTAGCAATCAGCCCCAGCATTTT.

The count of this clone is one. This chain connects TRBV10-3 to TRBJ1-1; D unclear. This CDR3 region has 13 residues. Trimming cost V 0 bases and J 5 bases, with 7 bases left between them. Germline lookup yields CDR1 ENHRY and CDR2 SYGVKD. CDR3 in amino acids: CAISESTFTEAFF. The CDR3 bases are TGTGCCATCAGTGAGTCGACCTTTACTGAAGCTTTCTTT.